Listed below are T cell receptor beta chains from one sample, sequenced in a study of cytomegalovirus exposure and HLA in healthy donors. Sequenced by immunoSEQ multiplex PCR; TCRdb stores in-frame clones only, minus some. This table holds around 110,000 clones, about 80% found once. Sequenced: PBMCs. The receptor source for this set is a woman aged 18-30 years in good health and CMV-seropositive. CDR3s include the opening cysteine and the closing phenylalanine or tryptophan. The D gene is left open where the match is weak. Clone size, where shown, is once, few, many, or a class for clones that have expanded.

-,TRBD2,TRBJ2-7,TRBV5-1,TGCGCCAGCAGCTCCATAGCTAGCGGGGCCCCCTACGAGCAGTACTTC,CASSSIASGAPYEQYF
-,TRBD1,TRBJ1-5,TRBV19,TGTGCCAGTAGTATAGATGGGACAGGGAATGGGCAGCCCCAGCATTTT,CASSIDGTGNGQPQHF
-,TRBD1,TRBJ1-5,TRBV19,TGTGCCAGTAGTGCTCTCCGGGACAGGGGGCAACATTTT,CASSALRDRGQHF
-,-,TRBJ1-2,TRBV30,TGTGCCTGGAGTTCAGAGACAGGCTCTCCTTCCTTC,CAWSSETGSPSF
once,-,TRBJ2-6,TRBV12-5,TGTGCTAGTGGTCCACAGCTGGGCCCTGCTGGGGCCAACGTCCTGACTTTC,CASGPQLGPAGANVLTF
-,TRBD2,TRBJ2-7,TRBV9,TGTGCCAGCAGCGTGACTAGCGGGGTATCCTACGAGCAGTACTTC,CASSVTSGVSYEQYF
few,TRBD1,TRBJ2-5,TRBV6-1,TGTGCCAGCAATGACAGGGACCAAGAGACCCAGTACTTC,CASNDRDQETQYF
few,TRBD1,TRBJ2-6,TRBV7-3,TGTGCCAGCAGCCGCACTCCCGGGACAGGGGGATCGGGGGGGGCCAACGTCCTGACTTTC,CASSRTPGTGGSGGANVLTF
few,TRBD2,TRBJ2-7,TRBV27,TGTGCCAGCAGGGTGGGTAGCGGGAGTTCCTACGAGCAGTACTTC,CASRVGSGSSYEQYF
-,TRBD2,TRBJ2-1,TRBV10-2,TGCGCCAGCAGTGAGTCGGGACTAGCGGGAAATGAGCAGTTCTTC,CASSESGLAGNEQFF
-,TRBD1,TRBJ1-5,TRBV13,TGTGCCAGCAGCTTCCGGACAGGAGAGCAGGTTTTT,CASSFRTGEQVF
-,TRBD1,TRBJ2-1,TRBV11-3,TGTGCCAGCAGCCGAACTACCGGGACAGGGGAAAACAATGAGCAGTTCTTC,CASSRTTGTGENNEQFF
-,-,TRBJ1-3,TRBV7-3,TGTGCCAGCAGCCGGACAGCAACTGGAAACACCATATATTTT,CASSRTATGNTIYF
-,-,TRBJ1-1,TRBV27,TGTGCCAGCAGTTCCTCGCAGGGGTACACTGAAGCTTTCTTT,CASSSSQGYTEAFF
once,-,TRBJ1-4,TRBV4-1,TGCGCCAGCAGCCAACAGAGTGGGGGCGGGGAAAAACTGTTTTTT,CASSQQSGGGEKLFF
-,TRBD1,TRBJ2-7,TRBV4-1,TGCGCCAGCAGCCAAGTGGGACAGGGGGCTTACGAGCAGTACTTC,CASSQVGQGAYEQYF
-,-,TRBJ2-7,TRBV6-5,TGTGCCAGCAGTTACTCACAGGGTTCCTACGAGCAGTACTTC,CASSYSQGSYEQYF
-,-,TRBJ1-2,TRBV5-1,TGCGCCAGCAGCTTTCGGGGGAACAGCCCAAACTATGGCTACACCTTC,CASSFRGNSPNYGYTF
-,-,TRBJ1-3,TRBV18,TGTGCCAGCTCTTCCCATGGGCCATCCTCTGGAAACACCATATATTTT,CASSSHGPSSGNTIYF
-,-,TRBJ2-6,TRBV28,TGTGCCAGCAGTTTTGCACAGGGTGGGGCCAACGTCCTGACTTTC,CASSFAQGGANVLTF
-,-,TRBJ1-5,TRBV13,TGTGCCAGCAGCTTAACCGACGGCTGGGGGGATAGCAATCAGCCCCAGCATTTT,CASSLTDGWGDSNQPQHF
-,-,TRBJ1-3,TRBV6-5,TGTGCCAGCAGCCTTCAGGGGATTTCTGGAAACACCATATATTTT,CASSLQGISGNTIYF
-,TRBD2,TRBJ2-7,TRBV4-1,TGCGCCAGCAGCCAAGCGACTAGCGGGAGGTCCTACGAGCAGTACTTC,CASSQATSGRSYEQYF
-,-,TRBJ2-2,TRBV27,TGTGCCAGCAGTCATTCAGGGGTATTAGGGACCGGGGAGCTGTTTTTT,CASSHSGVLGTGELFF
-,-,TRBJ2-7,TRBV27,TGTGCCAGCAGTAACCAGGGAGGAGGGTCCTACGAGCAGTACTTC,CASSNQGGGSYEQYF
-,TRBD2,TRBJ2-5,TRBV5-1,TGCGCCAGCAGCAACCGGACTAGCGAAAAGACCCAGTACTTC,CASSNRTSEKTQYF